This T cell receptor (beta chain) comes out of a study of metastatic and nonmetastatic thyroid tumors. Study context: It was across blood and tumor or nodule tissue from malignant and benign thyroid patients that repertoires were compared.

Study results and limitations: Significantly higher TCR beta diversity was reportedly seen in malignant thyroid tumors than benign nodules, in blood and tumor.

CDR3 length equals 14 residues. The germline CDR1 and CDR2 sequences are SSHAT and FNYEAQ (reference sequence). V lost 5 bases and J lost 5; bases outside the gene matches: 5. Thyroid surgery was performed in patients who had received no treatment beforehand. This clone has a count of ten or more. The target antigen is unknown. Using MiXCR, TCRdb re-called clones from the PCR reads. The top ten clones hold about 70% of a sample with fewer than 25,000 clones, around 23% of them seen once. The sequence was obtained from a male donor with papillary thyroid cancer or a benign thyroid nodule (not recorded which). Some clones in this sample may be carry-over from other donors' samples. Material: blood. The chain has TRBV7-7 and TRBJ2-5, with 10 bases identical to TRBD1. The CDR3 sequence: CASSRDRGSETQYF. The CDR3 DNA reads TGTGCCAGCAGCCGGGACAGGGGAAGTGAGACCCAGTACTTC.